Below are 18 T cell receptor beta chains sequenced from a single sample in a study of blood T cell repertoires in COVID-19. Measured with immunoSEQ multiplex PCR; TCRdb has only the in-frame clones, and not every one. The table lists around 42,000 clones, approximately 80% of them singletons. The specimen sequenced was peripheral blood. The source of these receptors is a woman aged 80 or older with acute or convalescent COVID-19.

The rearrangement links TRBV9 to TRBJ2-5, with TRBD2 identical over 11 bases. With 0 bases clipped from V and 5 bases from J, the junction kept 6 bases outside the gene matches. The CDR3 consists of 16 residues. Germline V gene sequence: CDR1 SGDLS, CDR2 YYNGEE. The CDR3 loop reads CASSVDLAGGLETQYF. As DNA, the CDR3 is TGTGCCAGCAGCGTAGATTTAGCGGGGGGGCTGGAGACCCAGTACTTC.

CDR3 sequence: CATSAQGNTEAFF. In DNA, the CDR3 is TGTGCCACCAGTGCGCAGGGAAACACTGAAGCTTTCTTT. The chain is built from TRBV24-1 and TRBJ1-1; D might be TRBD1 (5 bases). From germline, CDR1 is KGHDR and CDR2 SFDVKD. V dropped 5 bases and J dropped 2 bases, with 8 bases sitting between them. This CDR3 region has 13 residues.

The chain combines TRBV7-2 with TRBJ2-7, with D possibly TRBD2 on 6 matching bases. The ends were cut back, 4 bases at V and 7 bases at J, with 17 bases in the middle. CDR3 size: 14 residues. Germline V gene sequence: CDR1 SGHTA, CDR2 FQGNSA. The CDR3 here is CASSSGLSPVEQYF. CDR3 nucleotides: TGTGCCAGCAGCTCGGGACTGTCGCCCGTTGAGCAGTACTTC.

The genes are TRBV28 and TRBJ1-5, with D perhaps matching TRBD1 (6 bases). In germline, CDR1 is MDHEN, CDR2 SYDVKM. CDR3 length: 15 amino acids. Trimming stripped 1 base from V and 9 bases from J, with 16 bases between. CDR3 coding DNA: TGTGCCAGCAGTTTATCCCACGGGGACACTCGGCCCCAGCATTTT. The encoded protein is CASSLSHGDTRPQHF.

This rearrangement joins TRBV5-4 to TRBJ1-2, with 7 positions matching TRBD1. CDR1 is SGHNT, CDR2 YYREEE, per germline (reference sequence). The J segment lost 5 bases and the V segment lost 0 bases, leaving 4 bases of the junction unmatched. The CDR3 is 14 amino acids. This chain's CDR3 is CASSLDRGWYGYTF. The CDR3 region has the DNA TGTGCCAGCAGCTTGGACAGGGGCTGGTATGGCTACACCTTC.

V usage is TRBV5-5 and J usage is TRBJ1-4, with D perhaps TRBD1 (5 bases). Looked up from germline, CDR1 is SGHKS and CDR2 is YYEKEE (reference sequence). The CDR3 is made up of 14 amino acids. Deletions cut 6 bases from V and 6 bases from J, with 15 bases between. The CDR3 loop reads CASTRFGGDEKLFF. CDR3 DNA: TGTGCCAGCACCCGATTTGGGGGGGATGAAAAACTGTTTTTT.

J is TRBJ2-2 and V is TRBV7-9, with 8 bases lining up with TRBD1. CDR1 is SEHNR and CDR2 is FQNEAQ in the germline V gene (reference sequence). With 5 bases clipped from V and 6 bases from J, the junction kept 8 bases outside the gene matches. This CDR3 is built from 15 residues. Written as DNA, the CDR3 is TGTGCCAGCAGCCATGACAGGGGAGAGCCCGGGGAGCTGTTTTTT. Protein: CASSHDRGEPGELFF.

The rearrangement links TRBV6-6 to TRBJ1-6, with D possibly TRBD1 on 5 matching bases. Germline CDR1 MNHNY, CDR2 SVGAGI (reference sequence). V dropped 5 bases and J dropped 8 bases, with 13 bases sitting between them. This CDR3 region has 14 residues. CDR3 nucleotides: TGTGCCAGCAGTCCGACTTGGGGGGATTCACCCCTCCACTTT. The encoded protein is CASSPTWGDSPLHF.

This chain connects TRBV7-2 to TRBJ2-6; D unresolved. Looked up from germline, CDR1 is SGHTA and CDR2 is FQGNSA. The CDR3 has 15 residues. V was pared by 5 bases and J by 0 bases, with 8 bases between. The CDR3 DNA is TGTGCCAGCAGCGAGTCGGTCTCTGGGGCCAACGTCCTGACTTTC. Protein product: CASSESVSGANVLTF.

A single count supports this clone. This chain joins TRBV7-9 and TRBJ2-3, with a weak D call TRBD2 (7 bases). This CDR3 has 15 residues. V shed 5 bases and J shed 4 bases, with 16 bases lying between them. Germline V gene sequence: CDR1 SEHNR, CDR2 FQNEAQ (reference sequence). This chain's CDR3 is CASSIRGEGADTQYF. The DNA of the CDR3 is TGTGCCAGCAGCATTAGGGGGGAGGGAGCAGATACGCAGTATTTT.

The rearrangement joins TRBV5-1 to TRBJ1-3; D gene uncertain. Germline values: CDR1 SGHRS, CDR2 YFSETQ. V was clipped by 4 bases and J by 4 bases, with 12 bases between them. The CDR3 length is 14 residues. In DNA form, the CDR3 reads TGCGCCAGCAGCGAGCTACTGCCCGGAAACACCATATATTTT. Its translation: CASSELLPGNTIYF.

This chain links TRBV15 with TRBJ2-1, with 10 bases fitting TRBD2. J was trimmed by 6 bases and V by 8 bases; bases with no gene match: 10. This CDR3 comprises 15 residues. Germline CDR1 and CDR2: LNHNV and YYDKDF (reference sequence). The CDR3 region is CATSRDASGGNEQFF. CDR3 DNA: TGTGCCACCTCCAGAGACGCTAGCGGGGGCAATGAGCAGTTCTTC.

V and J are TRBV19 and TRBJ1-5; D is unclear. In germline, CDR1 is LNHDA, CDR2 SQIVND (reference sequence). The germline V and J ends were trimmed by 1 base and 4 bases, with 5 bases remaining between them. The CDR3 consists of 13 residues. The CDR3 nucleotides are TGTGCCAGTAGTATAGGGCAGAATCAGCCCCAGCATTTT. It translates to CASSIGQNQPQHF.

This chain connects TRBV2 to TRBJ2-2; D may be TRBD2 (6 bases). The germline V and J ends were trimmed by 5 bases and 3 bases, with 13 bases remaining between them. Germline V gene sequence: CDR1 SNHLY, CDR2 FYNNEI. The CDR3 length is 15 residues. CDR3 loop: CASSRSGVDTGELFF. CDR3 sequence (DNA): TGTGCCAGCAGTAGGTCGGGGGTCGACACCGGGGAGCTGTTTTTT.

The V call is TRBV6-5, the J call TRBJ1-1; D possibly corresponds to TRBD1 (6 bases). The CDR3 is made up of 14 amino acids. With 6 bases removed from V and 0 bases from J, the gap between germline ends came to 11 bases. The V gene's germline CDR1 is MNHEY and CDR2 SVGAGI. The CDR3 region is CASRVDRMNTEAFF. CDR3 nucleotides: TGTGCCAGCAGGGTGGACAGAATGAACACTGAAGCTTTCTTT.

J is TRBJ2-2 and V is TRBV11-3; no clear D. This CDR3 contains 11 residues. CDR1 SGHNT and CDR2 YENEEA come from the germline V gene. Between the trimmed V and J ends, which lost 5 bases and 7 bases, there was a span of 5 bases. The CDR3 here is CASSTRGELFF. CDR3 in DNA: TGTGCCAGCAGCACTCGCGGGGAGCTGTTTTTT.

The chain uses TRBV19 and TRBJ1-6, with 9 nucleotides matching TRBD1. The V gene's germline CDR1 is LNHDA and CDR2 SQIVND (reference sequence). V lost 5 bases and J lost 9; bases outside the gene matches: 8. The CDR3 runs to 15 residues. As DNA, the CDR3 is TGTGCCAGTAGTCTACAGGGGGCCGTCGGTTCACCCCTCCACTTT. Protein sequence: CASSLQGAVGSPLHF.

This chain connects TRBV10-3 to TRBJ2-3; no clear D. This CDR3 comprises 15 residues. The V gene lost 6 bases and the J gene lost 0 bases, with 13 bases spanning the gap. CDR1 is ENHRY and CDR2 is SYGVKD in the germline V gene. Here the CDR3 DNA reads TGTGCCATCAGCGTCGACTCTCCTAGCACAGATACGCAGTATTTT. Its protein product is CAISVDSPSTDTQYF.